The text below deals with one T cell receptor beta chain. Antigen: not known. The data were obtained in a study of identical twins. Findings and caveats of the study: Models underpredicted monozygotic twin sharing of out-of-frame TCR alpha. There were fewer insertions in abundant cord blood beta clonotypes, but memory repertoires showed no such pattern.

Using its own MiXCR run on the 5' RACE reads, TCRdb lists one record per CDR3 protein. The table has around 480,000 distinct CDR3 sequences, 12% to 15% seen once. V gave up 2 bases and J gave up 4 bases, with 13 bases separating them. Germline lookup yields CDR1 SGHDT and CDR2 YYEEEE. The CDR3 length is 15 residues. In addition, the sample was reused for a study of yellow fever vaccine responses in identical twins.

The sample consisted of CD4+ T cells sorted from blood. The chain recombines TRBV5-6 with TRBJ1-5, with D uncertain. The clonotype comes from a woman aged 18-29 years in good health. The CDR3, as DNA: TGTGCCAGCAGCTTCTTTCAGGTGACTAATCAGCCCCAGCATTTT. It encodes CASSFFQVTNQPQHF. Filled out from reference TRBV5-6 and TRBJ1-5, the complete variable domain reads DAGVTQSPTHLIKTRGQQVTLRCSPKSGHDTVSWYQQALGQGPQFIFQYYEEEERQRGNFPDRFSGHQFPNYSSELNVNALLLGDSALYLCASSFFQVTNQPQHFGDGTRLSIL.